One and the same sample provided the 5 T cell receptor beta chains below, sequenced in a study of T cell repertoires in cytomegalovirus infection. Using its own MiXCR run on the reads, TCRdb lists one record per CDR3 protein. Seen here are approximately 76,000 distinct CDR3 sequences, 3% to 4.5% observed once, and the top ten hold roughly 4.4%. Material for sequencing was PBMCs. The source is a human donor in good health (CMV status not recorded). Some clones in this sample may be carry-over from other donors' samples.

This clonotype was observed many times. The chain employs TRBV12-3 or TRBV12-4 and TRBJ1-6, with D hard to call. The CDR3 is 13 amino acids. V was clipped by 2 bases and J by 13 bases, with 12 bases between them. CDR3: CASSLRAINPLHF. The CDR3, as DNA: TGTGCCAGCAGTTTAAGGGCAATAAATCCCCTCCACTTT.

This clonotype came up many times. V is TRBV20-1 and J is TRBJ2-7, with a weak D call TRBD2 (5 bases). V dropped 5 bases and J dropped 9 bases, with 17 bases sitting between them. Germline V gene lookup returns CDR1 DFQATT and CDR2 SNEGSKA (reference sequence). The CDR3 covers 12 residues. CDR3 DNA: TGCAGTGCTGAGGCCACTTTGGGAGCGCAGTACTTC. Amino acid sequence: CSAEATLGAQYF.

In its sample, this clonotype was seen many times. The chain uses TRBV6-5 and TRBJ1-2, with D hard to call. The CDR3 length is 14 residues. Between the trimmed V and J ends, which lost 0 bases and 4 bases, there was a span of 9 bases. The germline V gene encodes CDR1 MNHEY and CDR2 SVGAGI. CDR3 sequence: CASSYSGQAYGYTF. CDR3 sequence (DNA): TGTGCCAGCAGTTACTCAGGTCAAGCCTATGGCTACACCTTC.

This clonotype has a count of ten or more. This sequence joins TRBV12-3 or TRBV12-4 and TRBJ1-5; maybe TRBD1 (6 bases). The CDR3 sequence is 19 residues long. V lost 1 base, J lost 3 bases, and 22 bases lay in between. Here the CDR3 reads CASSLVGTIAGADNQPQHF. DNA of the CDR3: TGTGCCAGCAGTTTAGTCGGAACGATTGCGGGGGCAGACAATCAGCCCCAGCATTTT.

This clonotype appeared many times. The V gene is TRBV28, the J gene TRBJ1-4, with 7 bases lining up with TRBD1. J was trimmed by 8 bases and V by 5 bases; bases with no gene match: 11. The CDR3 has 15 residues. In germline, CDR1 is MDHEN, CDR2 SYDVKM. CDR3 nucleotide sequence: TGTGCCAGCAGTGCCCAGGGGGAAGGTGGAGAAAAACTGTTTTTT. Translation: CASSAQGEGGEKLFF.